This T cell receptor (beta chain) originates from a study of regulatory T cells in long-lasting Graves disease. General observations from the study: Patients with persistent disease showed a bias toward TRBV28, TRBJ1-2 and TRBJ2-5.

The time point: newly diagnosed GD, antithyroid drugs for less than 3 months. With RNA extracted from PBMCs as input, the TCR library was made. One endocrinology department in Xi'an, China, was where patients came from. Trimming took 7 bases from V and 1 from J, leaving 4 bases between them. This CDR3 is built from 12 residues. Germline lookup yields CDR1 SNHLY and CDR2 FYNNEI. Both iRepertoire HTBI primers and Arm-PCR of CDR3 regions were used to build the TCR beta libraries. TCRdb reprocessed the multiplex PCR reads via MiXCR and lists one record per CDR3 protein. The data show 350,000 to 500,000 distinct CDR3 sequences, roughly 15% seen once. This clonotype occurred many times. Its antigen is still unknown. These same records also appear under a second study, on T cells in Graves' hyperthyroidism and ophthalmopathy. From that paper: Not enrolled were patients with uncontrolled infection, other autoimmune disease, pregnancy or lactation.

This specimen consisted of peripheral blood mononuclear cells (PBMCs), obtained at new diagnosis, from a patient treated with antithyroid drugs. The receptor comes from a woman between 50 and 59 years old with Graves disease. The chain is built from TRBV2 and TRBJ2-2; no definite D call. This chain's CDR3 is CASNMNTGELFF. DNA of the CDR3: TGTGCCAGCAATATGAACACCGGGGAGCTGTTTTTT.